This passage covers 3 T cell receptor beta chains from one sample sequenced in a study of blood T cells in healthy people across ages. The second PCR ran roughly 6 to 11 cycles with a sample-barcoded 5' primer and J-beta primers. TCRdb analysed the 5' RACE reads with MiXCR anew, one entry per CDR3 protein. The table lists approximately 1,000,000 distinct CDR3 sequences, more than 30% of them singletons, with around 13% in the top ten. Material: blood. These receptors all stem from a man between 18 and 35 years old in good health.

This clonotype was counted between two and nine times. The rearrangement links TRBV6-5 to TRBJ1-6; D is possibly TRBD1 (5 bases). This CDR3 has 14 residues. V was clipped by 7 bases and J by 5 bases, with 12 bases between them. Germline CDR1 MNHEY, CDR2 SVGAGI. The DNA for the CDR3 is TGTGCCAGCAATGGAGGGACGGATAATTCACCCCTCCACTTT. It specifies CASNGGTDNSPLHF.

The chain recombines TRBV20-1 with TRBJ1-1, with D perhaps matching TRBD1 (5 bases). V was trimmed by 1 base and J by 4 bases, leaving 10 bases between them. The CDR3 totals 13 residues. The germline CDR1 and CDR2 sequences are DFQATT and SNEGSKA (reference sequence). CDR3 region: CSARVGGTTEAFF. DNA for the CDR3: TGCAGTGCTAGAGTCGGGGGGACCACTGAAGCTTTCTTT.

There are a few counts of this clonotype. The V gene is TRBV3-1, the J gene TRBJ2-5; D gene ambiguous. The length of the CDR3 is 14 residues. Deletions cut 0 bases from V and 4 bases from J, with 9 bases between. Germline lookup yields CDR1 LGHDT and CDR2 YNNKEL (reference sequence). The CDR3 DNA reads as TGTGCCAGCAGCCAAGAGGATAGAAGAGAGACCCAGTACTTC. Protein product: CASSQEDRRETQYF.